Listed below are T cell receptor beta chains from one sample, sequenced in a study of blood T cell repertoires in COVID-19. Measured with immunoSEQ multiplex PCR; TCRdb has only the in-frame clones, and not every one. The sample holds 250,000 or so clones, almost 90% seen once. The sequenced material came from peripheral blood. The receptors here all came from a woman aged 55-75 years with acute or convalescent COVID-19. Both conserved end residues are part of each CDR3. A D gene is named only where the DNA matches it firmly. The size field is filled for only some rows; it gives once, few, many or a size class.

TRBD2	TRBJ2-2	TRBV2	-	CASWGLGGGELFF	TGTGCCAGCTGGGGACTAGGCGGCGGGGAGCTGTTTTTT
-	TRBJ2-1	TRBV6-5	-	CASSRYNEQFF	TGTGCCAGCAGTCGCTACAATGAGCAGTTCTTC
TRBD2	TRBJ2-1	TRBV19	-	CASSIQRGNNEQFF	TGTGCCAGTAGTATCCAGCGGGGAAACAATGAGCAGTTCTTC
-	TRBJ2-1	TRBV11-3	-	CASSLGAGEGNEQFF	TGTGCCAGCAGCTTAGGGGCAGGGGAGGGCAATGAGCAGTTCTTC
-	TRBJ1-1	TRBV5-5	-	CASSLRDTKTHEAFF	TGTGCCAGCAGCTTGCGGGACACGAAAACCCATGAAGCTTTCTTT
-	TRBJ1-2	TRBV20-1	-	CSASKTAYGYTF	TGCAGTGCTAGTAAGACAGCATATGGCTACACCTTC
TRBD2	TRBJ2-1	TRBV29-1	-	CSVVRSTGTSDKKQFF	TGCAGCGTTGTACGATCGACCGGGACTAGCGATAAAAAGCAGTTCTTC
-	TRBJ1-1	TRBV7-2	-	CASSPQGSEAFF	TGTGCCAGCAGCCCCCAGGGGTCCGAAGCTTTCTTT
-	TRBJ1-2	TRBV19	-	CASCPADSHGYTF	TGTGCCAGTTGCCCGGCCGACTCTCATGGCTACACCTTC
-	TRBJ1-1	TRBV7-2	-	CASSRRGGVEAFF	TGTGCCAGCAGCCGCCGGGGGGGGGTTGAAGCTTTCTTT
-	TRBJ1-1	TRBV27	-	CASSTVGNTEAFF	TGTGCCAGCAGTACAGTGGGGAACACTGAAGCTTTCTTT
TRBD1	TRBJ2-7	TRBV18	-	CASSPDDGTGGYHEQYF	TGTGCCAGCTCACCAGACGACGGGACAGGGGGATACCACGAGCAGTACTTC
TRBD1	TRBJ2-1	TRBV10-1	-	CASKSGTGGEQFF	TGCGCCAGCAAAAGTGGAACAGGGGGTGAGCAGTTCTTC
-	TRBJ2-1	TRBV10-2	-	CASRASVVNEQFF	TGCGCCAGCAGGGCTAGCGTCGTCAATGAGCAGTTCTTC
-	TRBJ1-1	TRBV11-2	-	CASSSPSGAFF	TGTGCCAGCAGCTCGCCCAGCGGAGCTTTCTTT
-	TRBJ2-3	TRBV28	-	CASSFGGASTDTQYF	TGTGCCAGCAGTTTTGGCGGGGCTAGCACAGATACGCAGTATTTT
-	TRBJ1-4	TRBV7-2	-	CASSLARGGPSVKLFF	TGTGCCAGCAGCTTAGCGAGAGGGGGACCATCAGTAAAACTGTTTTTT
TRBD1	TRBJ2-7	TRBV4-1	-	CASSQLPNRGGYEQYF	TGCGCCAGCAGCCAACTCCCGAACAGGGGTGGCTACGAGCAGTACTTC
-	TRBJ2-2	TRBV7-2	once	CASSFAGQTNTGELFF	TGTGCCAGCAGCTTCGCCGGACAGACGAACACCGGGGAGCTGTTTTTT
-	TRBJ1-2	TRBV19	-	CASSLTPGTRGYTF	TGTGCCAGTAGTCTGACTCCCGGGACACGGGGCTACACCTTC
-	TRBJ1-4	TRBV2	many	CASSEWQVNEKLFF	TGTGCCAGCAGTGAGTGGCAGGTTAATGAAAAACTGTTTTTT
TRBD1	TRBJ1-5	TRBV5-1	-	CASSLGPGTGRSNQPQHF	TGCGCCAGCAGCTTGGGCCCAGGGACAGGGAGAAGCAATCAGCCCCAGCATTTT
TRBD1	TRBJ1-2	TRBV19	-	CASSLNRGDGYTF	TGTGCCAGTAGTCTAAACAGGGGAGATGGCTACACCTTC
-	TRBJ2-3	TRBV27	few	CASRGLVGGTQYF	TGTGCCAGCAGAGGACTCGTCGGTGGTACGCAGTATTTT
-	TRBJ1-2	TRBV5-1	-	CASSLAGGTSYGYTF	TGCGCCAGCAGCTTGGCGGGTGGGACTAGCTATGGCTACACCTTC
-	TRBJ1-1	TRBV15	-	CATSSTGFTEAFF	TGTGCCACCAGCAGTACAGGGTTCACTGAAGCTTTCTTT
-	TRBJ2-5	TRBV19	-	CASSSPGTQSRETQYF	TGTGCCAGTAGTAGTCCCGGGACACAGTCGCGGGAGACCCAGTACTTC
TRBD1	TRBJ1-5	TRBV7-9	once	CASSYGTGVDQPQHF	TGTGCCAGCAGCTACGGGACAGGGGTCGATCAGCCCCAGCATTTT
TRBD1	TRBJ1-2	TRBV30	-	CASSGQGAGGYTF	TGTGCCTCTTCGGGACAGGGGGCCGGAGGCTACACCTTC
-	TRBJ2-1	TRBV10-2	-	CASSEIGSSYNEQFF	TGCGCCAGCAGTGAGATAGGGAGCTCCTACAATGAGCAGTTCTTC
TRBD2	TRBJ2-1	TRBV4-1	-	CASSQVWASGGAHNEQFF	TGCGCCAGCAGCCAAGTGTGGGCTAGCGGGGGGGCCCACAATGAGCAGTTCTTC